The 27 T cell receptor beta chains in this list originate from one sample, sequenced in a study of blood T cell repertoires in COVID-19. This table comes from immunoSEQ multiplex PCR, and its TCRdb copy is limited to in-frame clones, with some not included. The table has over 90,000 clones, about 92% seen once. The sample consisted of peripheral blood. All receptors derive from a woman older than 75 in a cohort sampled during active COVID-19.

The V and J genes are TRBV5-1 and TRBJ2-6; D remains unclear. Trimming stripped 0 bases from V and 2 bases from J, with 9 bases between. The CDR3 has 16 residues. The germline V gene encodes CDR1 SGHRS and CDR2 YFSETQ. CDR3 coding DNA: TGCGCCAGCAGCTTGGCAACAACAGCTGGGGCCAACGTCCTGACTTTC. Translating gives CASSLATTAGANVLTF.

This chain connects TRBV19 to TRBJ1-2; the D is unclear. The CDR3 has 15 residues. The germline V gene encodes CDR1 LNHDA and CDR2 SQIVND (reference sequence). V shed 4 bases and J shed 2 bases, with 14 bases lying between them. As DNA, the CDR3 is TGTGCCAGTAGTACCACTTGGGGAGACAACTATGGCTACACCTTC. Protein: CASSTTWGDNYGYTF. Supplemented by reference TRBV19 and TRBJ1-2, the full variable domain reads DGGITQSPKYLFRKEGQNVTLSCEQNLNHDAMYWYRQDPGQGLRLIYYSQIVNDFQKGDIAEGYSVSREKKESFPLTVTSAQKNPTAFYLCASSTTWGDNYGYTFGSGTRLTVV.

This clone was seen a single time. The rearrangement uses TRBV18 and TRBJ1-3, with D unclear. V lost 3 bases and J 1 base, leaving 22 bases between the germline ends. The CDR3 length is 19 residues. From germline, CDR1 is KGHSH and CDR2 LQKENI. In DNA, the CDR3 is TGTGCCAGCTCACCCCGAGGTCCATCATCCTTCTCTTCTGGAAACACCATATATTTT. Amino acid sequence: CASSPRGPSSFSSGNTIYF.

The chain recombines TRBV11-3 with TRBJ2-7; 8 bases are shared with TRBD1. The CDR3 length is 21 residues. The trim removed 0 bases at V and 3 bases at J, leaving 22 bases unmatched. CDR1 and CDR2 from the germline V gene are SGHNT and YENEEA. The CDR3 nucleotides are TGTGCCAGCAGCTTAGACCTAATCAGGACAGGGAGAAAGGGTCCGAACTACGAGCAGTACTTC. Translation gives CASSLDLIRTGRKGPNYEQYF.

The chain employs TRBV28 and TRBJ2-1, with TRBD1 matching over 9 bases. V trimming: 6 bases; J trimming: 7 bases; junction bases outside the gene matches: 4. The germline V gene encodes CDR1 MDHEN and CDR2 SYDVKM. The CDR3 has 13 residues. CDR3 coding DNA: TGTGCCAGCAGGGAAGACAGGGGGAATGAGCAGTTCTTC. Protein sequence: CASREDRGNEQFF.

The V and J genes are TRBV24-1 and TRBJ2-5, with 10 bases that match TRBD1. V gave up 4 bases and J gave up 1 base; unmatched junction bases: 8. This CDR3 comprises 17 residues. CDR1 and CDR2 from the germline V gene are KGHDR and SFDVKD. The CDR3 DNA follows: TGTGCCACCAGTGACTCCGGGACAGGGGAGTCCCAAGAGACCCAGTACTTC. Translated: CATSDSGTGESQETQYF.

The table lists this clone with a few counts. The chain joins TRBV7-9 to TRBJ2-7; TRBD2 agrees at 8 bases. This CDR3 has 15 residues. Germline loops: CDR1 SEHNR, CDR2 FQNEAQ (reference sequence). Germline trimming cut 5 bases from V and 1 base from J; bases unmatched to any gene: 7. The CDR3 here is CASSPGGVRSYEQYF. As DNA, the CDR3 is TGTGCCAGCAGCCCGGGGGGGGTAAGGTCCTACGAGCAGTACTTC.

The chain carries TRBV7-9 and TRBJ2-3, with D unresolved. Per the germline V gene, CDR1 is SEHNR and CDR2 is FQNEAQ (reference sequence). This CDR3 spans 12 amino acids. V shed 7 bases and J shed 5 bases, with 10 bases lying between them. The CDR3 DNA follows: TGTGCCAGCACCGGCCCGGGAGATACGCAGTATTTT. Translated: CASTGPGDTQYF.

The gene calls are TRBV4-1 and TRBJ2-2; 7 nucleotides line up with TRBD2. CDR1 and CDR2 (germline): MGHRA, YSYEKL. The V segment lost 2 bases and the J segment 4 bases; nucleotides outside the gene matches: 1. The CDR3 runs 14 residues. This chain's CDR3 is CASSQTSVTGELFF. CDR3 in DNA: TGCGCCAGCAGCCAAACTAGCGTCACCGGGGAGCTGTTTTTT.

The CDR3 nucleotides read TGTGCCAGTAGTATAGTGCCAGGCCGCATCGGCTACACCTTC. It translates to CASSIVPGRIGYTF. The V gene is TRBV19, the J gene TRBJ1-2; no definite D call. The CDR3 has 14 amino acids. Trimming shortened V by 1 base and J by 8 bases, and 14 bases separated the two germline ends. Germline V gene sequence: CDR1 LNHDA, CDR2 SQIVND (reference sequence).

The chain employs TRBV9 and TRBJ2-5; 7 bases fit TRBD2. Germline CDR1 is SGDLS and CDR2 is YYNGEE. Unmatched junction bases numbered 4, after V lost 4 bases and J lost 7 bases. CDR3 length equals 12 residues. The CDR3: CASSTAGRTQYF. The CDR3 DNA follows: TGTGCCAGCAGCACAGCGGGGCGGACCCAGTACTTC.

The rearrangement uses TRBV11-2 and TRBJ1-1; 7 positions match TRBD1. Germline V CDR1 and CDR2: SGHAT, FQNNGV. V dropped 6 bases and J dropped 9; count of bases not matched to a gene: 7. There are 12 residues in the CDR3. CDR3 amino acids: CASRFDREQAFF. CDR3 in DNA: TGTGCCAGCAGATTCGACAGGGAGCAAGCTTTCTTT.

The CDR3, as DNA: TGTGCCAGCAGCCCCGCGGGACTAGCGGGAGGAGAGCAGTTCTTC. Protein: CASSPAGLAGGEQFF. The J gene is TRBJ2-1, the V gene TRBV3-1 (or the pseudogene TRBV3-2); 15 nucleotides align to TRBD2. The CDR3 runs 15 residues. The germline V gene has CDR1 LGHDT and CDR2 YNNKEL (reference sequence). The V gene end was trimmed by 4 bases and the J gene end by 10 bases; junction bases not matched to a gene: 5.

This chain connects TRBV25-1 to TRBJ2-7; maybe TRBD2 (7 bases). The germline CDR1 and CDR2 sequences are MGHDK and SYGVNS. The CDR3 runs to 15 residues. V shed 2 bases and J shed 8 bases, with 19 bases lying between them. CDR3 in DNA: TGTGCCAGCAGTGAACATAGGGGGGGGCGGACTCAGCAGTACTTC. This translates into CASSEHRGGRTQQYF.

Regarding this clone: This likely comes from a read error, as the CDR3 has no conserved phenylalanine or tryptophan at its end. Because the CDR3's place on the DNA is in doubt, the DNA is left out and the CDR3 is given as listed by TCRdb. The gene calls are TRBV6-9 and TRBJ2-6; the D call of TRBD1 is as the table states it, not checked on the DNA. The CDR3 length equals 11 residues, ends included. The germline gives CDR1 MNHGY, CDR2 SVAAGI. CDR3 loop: CASRGGRRRGS.

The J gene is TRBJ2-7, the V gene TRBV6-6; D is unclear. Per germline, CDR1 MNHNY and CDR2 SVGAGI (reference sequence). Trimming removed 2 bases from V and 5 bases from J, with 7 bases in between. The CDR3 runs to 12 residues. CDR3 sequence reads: CASSYAMNEQYF. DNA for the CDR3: TGTGCCAGCAGTTACGCGATGAACGAGCAGTACTTC.

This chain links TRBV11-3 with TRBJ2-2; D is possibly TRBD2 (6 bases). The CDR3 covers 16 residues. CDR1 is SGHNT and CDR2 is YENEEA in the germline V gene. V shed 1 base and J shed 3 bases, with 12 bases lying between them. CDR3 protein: CASSLGGLPDTGELFF. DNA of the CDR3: TGTGCCAGCAGCTTAGGGGGACTTCCGGACACCGGGGAGCTGTTTTTT.

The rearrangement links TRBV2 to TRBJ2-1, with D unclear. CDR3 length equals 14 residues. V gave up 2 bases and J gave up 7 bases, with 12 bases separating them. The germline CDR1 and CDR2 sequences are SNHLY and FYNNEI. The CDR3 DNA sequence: TGTGCCAGCAGTGAATATGTAGTTCTAAATGAGCAGTTCTTC. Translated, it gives CASSEYVVLNEQFF.

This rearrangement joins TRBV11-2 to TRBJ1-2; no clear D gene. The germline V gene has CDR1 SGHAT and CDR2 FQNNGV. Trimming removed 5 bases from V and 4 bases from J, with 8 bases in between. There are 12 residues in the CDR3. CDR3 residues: CASSPNTYGYTF. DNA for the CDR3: TGTGCCAGCAGCCCGAACACCTATGGCTACACCTTC.

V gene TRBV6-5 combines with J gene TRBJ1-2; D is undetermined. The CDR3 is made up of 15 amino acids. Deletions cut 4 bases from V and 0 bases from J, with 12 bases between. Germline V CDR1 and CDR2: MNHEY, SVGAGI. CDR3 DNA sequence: TGTGCCAGCAGTTCAGCACAGAATCCTAACTATGGCTACACCTTC. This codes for CASSSAQNPNYGYTF.

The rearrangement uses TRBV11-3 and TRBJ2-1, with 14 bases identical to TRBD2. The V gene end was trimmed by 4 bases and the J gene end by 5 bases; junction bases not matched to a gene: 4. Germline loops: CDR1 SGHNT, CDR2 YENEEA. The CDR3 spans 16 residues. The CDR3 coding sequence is TGTGCCAGCAGCTCCGGGACTAGCGGGGGACACAATGAGCAGTTCTTC. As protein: CASSSGTSGGHNEQFF.

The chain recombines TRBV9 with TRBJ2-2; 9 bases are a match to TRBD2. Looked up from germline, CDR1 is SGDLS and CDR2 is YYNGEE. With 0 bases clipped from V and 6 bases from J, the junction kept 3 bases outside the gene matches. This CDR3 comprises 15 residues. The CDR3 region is CASSVVRGGPGELFF. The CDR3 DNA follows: TGTGCCAGCAGCGTAGTGCGGGGGGGCCCCGGGGAGCTGTTTTTT.

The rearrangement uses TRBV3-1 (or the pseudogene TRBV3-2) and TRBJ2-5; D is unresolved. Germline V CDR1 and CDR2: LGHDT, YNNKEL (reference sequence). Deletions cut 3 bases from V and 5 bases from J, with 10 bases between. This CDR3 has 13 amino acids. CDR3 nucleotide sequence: TGTGCCAGCAGCCATCGGTCCCCGGAGACCCAGTACTTC. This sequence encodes CASSHRSPETQYF.

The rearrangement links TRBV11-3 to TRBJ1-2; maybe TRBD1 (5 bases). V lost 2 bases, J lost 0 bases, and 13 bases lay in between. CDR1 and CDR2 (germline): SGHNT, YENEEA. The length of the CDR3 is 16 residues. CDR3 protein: CASSLRAGGSNYGYTF. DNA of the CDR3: TGTGCCAGCAGCTTACGAGCGGGGGGGTCTAACTATGGCTACACCTTC.

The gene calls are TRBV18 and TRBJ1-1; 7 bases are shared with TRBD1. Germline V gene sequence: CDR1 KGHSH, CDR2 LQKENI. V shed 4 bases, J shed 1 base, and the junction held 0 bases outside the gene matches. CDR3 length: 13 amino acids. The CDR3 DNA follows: TGTGCCAGCTCACGGGACAGGAACACTGAAGCTTTCTTT. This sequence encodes CASSRDRNTEAFF. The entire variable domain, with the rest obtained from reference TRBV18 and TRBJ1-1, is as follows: NAGVMQNPRHLVRRRGQEARLRCSPMKGHSHVYWYRQLPEEGLKFMVYLQKENIIDESGMPKERFSAEFPKEGPSILRIQQVVRGDSAAYFCASSRDRNTEAFFGQGTRLTVV.

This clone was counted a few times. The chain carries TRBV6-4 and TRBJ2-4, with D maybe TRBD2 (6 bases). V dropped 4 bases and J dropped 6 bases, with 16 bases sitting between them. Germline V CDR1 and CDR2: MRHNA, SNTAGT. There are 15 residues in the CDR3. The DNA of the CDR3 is TGTGCCAGCAGTGCCGGACTGGAGGGACCAAACATTCAGTACTTC. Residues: CASSAGLEGPNIQYF.

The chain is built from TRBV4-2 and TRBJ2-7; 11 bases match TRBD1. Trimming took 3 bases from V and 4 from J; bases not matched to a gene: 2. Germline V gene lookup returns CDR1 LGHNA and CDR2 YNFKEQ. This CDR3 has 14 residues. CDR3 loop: CASSQGQGEYEQYF. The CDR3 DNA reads TGTGCCAGCAGCCAGGGACAGGGGGAGTACGAGCAGTACTTC.